This T cell receptor beta chain is drawn from a study of shared clonotypes between healthy human individuals. Germline V gene data show CDR1 as GTSNPN and CDR2 as SVGIG (reference sequence). Trimming at V came to 8 bases and at J to 1 base, leaving 5 bases not matched to a gene. CDR3 length equals 14 residues. Original data processing: Junction-only immunoSEQ sequences carried no quality scores, so filtering differed. Profiled with immunoSEQ multiplex PCR; TCRdb holds only in-frame clones, not every one. For V, J and clone size, that table is used; D and trimming come from the DNA. The sample shows roughly 2.4 million clones, almost 96% of them seen only once.

This clonotype was sampled from a young man in good health. This chain connects TRBV30 to TRBJ2-2, with 9 bases aligning to TRBD1. Sequenced material: naive CD4+ T cells sorted from blood. The subset was: CD45RA+ positively selected. For the CDR3, the DNA is TGTGCCAATCGGGGACAGGGGAACACCGGGGAGCTGTTTTTT. Protein sequence: CANRGQGNTGELFF. Full variable domain (rest looked up from reference TRBV30 and TRBJ2-2): SQTIHQWPATLVQPVGSPLSLECTVEGTSNPNLYWYRQAAGRGLQLLFYSVGIGQISSEVPQNLSASRPQDRQFILSSKKLLLSDSGFYLCANRGQGNTGELFFGEGSRLTVL.